The rows below give T cell receptor beta chains drawn from one sample of a study of CD8 T cells in Susac syndrome. TCRdb analysed the immunoSEQ multiplex PCR reads with MiXCR anew, one entry per CDR3 protein. The sample holds more than 95,000 distinct CDR3 sequences, 90% to 95% seen once. The sample comprised CD8+ T cells from PBMCs. The source of these receptors is a human donor with multiple sclerosis. Each CDR3 is given with its conserved first and last residue. A D gene is named only where the DNA matches it firmly.

>TRBV2|-|TRBJ2-7
CASSPGRSYEQYF
TGTGCCAGCAGTCCAGGACGATCCTACGAGCAGTACTTC
>TRBV7-9|-|TRBJ2-2
CASSPLVKTGELFF
TGTGCCAGCAGCCCTCTCGTGAAGACCGGGGAGCTGTTTTTT
>TRBV19|-|TRBJ1-2
CASTSDTRDYGYTF
TGTGCCAGTACCTCGGACACCCGGGACTATGGCTACACCTTC
>TRBV12-3/TRBV12-4|-|TRBJ2-1
CASTGTHNEQFF
TGTGCCAGCACCGGGACACACAATGAGCAGTTCTTC
>TRBV18|-|TRBJ1-2
CASSRQGDYGYTF
TGTGCCAGCTCGCGCCAGGGTGACTATGGCTACACCTTC
>TRBV27|-|TRBJ1-5
CASSFSRNQPQHF
TGTGCCAGCAGTTTTTCCCGGAATCAGCCCCAGCATTTT
>TRBV6-5|TRBD1|TRBJ1-2
CASSYLGQARGYTF
TGTGCCAGCAGTTACCTCGGACAGGCTCGGGGCTACACCTTC
>TRBV9|-|TRBJ1-5
CASSSDGGSNQPQHF
TGTGCCAGCAGCTCGGACGGGGGTAGCAATCAGCCCCAGCATTTT
>TRBV7-2|-|TRBJ2-7
CASSLGAGSAYEQYF
TGTGCCAGCAGCTTAGGGGCAGGGTCGGCCTACGAGCAGTACTTC
>TRBV28|-|TRBJ2-3
CASSLYNQEDTQYF
TGTGCCAGCAGTTTGTATAATCAGGAAGATACGCAGTATTTT
>TRBV11-2|-|TRBJ1-1
CASSLNIREVFF
TGTGCCAGCAGCTTAAATATCCGTGAAGTTTTCTTT
>TRBV13|-|TRBJ1-4
CASSLDPGSYNEKLFF
TGTGCCAGCAGCTTAGATCCAGGGAGCTATAATGAAAAACTGTTTTTT
>TRBV9|-|TRBJ1-6
CASSVNRPGADNSPLHF
TGTGCCAGCAGCGTCAACCGTCCGGGGGCAGATAATTCACCCCTCCACTTT
>TRBV7-9|-|TRBJ2-5
CASSRDRLQETQYF
TGTGCCAGCAGCCGCGACAGACTCCAAGAGACCCAGTACTTC
>TRBV4-1|TRBD2|TRBJ2-1
CASSPRAGVLNEQFF
TGCGCCAGCAGCCCCAGGGCGGGAGTATTGAATGAGCAGTTCTTC
>TRBV5-4|-|TRBJ2-6
CASSLAFEGGANVLTF
TGTGCCAGCAGCTTGGCGTTTGAGGGCGGGGCCAACGTCCTGACTTTC
>TRBV13|-|TRBJ2-4
CASSSGRGHIQYF
TGTGCCAGCAGCTCCGGCCGGGGACACATTCAGTACTTC
>TRBV5-1|TRBD1|TRBJ1-1
CASTTGDRGLSTEAFF
TGCGCCAGCACCACGGGGGACAGGGGGCTCTCCACTGAAGCTTTCTTT
>TRBV27|-|TRBJ2-5
CASSQNPRGVGETQYF
TGTGCCAGCAGCCAAAACCCCAGGGGAGTAGGGGAGACCCAGTACTTC
>TRBV7-3|-|TRBJ2-1
CASSLTGSSYNEQFF
TGTGCCAGCAGCTTAACCGGGAGCTCCTACAATGAGCAGTTCTTC
>TRBV7-7|TRBD1|TRBJ2-2
CASSPQGENTGELFF
TGTGCCAGCAGCCCGCAGGGGGAAAACACCGGGGAGCTGTTTTTT
>TRBV28|-|TRBJ2-3
CASWGGTATDTQYF
TGTGCCAGCTGGGGGGGCACCGCCACAGATACGCAGTATTTT